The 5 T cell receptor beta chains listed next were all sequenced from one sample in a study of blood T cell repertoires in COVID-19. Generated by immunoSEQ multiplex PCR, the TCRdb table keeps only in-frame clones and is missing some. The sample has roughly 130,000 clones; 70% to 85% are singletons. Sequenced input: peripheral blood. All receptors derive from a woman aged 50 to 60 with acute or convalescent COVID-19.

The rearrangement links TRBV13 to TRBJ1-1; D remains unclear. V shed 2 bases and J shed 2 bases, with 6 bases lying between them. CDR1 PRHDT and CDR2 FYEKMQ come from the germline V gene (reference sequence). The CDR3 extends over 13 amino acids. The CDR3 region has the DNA TGTGCCAGCAGCTTACTCTCTAACACTGAAGCTTTCTTT. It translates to CASSLLSNTEAFF.

Here the CDR3 reads CAWSVHGVRAEAFF. CDR3 coding DNA: TGTGCCTGGAGTGTACATGGCGTCAGGGCTGAAGCTTTCTTT. The rearrangement links TRBV30 to TRBJ1-1, with D possibly TRBD1 on 5 matching bases. This CDR3 comprises 14 residues. V lost 0 bases and J lost 6, with 14 bases in between. Per the germline V gene, CDR1 is GTSNPN and CDR2 is SVGIG (reference sequence).

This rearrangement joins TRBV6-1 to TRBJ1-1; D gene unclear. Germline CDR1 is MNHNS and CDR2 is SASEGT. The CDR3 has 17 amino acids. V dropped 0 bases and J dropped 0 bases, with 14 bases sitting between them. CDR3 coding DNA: TGTGCCAGCAGTGAAGCTAGGAGCCCCCGGATGAACACTGAAGCTTTCTTT. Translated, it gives CASSEARSPRMNTEAFF.

Here the CDR3 reads CASSVEGDSYNEQFF. CDR3 nucleotide sequence: TGTGCCAGCAGCGTAGAGGGGGACTCCTACAATGAGCAGTTCTTC. The genes are TRBV9 and TRBJ2-1, with D maybe TRBD1 (6 bases). V dropped 0 bases and J dropped 0 bases, with 7 bases sitting between them. The CDR3 loop spans 15 amino acids. CDR1 and CDR2 from the germline V gene are SGDLS and YYNGEE.

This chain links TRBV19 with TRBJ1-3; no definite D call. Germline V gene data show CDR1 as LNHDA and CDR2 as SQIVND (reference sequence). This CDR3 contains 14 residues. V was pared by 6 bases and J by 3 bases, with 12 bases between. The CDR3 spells CASRVSGGGNTIYF. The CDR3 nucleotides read TGTGCCAGTAGGGTCTCCGGAGGTGGAAACACCATATATTTT.